The rows below give T cell receptor beta chains drawn from one sample of a study of T cell clonotyping in hematopoietic cell transplantation. Sequencing used immunoSEQ multiplex PCR; TCRdb keeps in-frame clones, though not all of them. Among thousands of clones, over 35% were seen once, and the ten largest hold approximately 19%. The sequencing used peripheral blood mononuclear cells, collected 30 days after allogeneic stem cell transplant. Receptors originate from a female patient in her 60s who had an allogeneic stem cell transplant, so the T cells may come from the graft donor. Some clones in this sample may be carry-over from other donors' samples. Both conserved end residues are part of each CDR3. Rows give clone size only sometimes, using once, few, many, or a class for an expanded clone.

clone_size	v_call	j_call	cdr3_aa
few	TRBV4-3	TRBJ2-7	CASSQGTRAGYEQYF
-	TRBV5-1	TRBJ1-4	CASSLGQYNEKLFF
-	TRBV9	TRBJ2-2	CASAGRNTGELFF
few	TRBV30	TRBJ2-5	CAWSYERGEETQYF
-	TRBV30	TRBJ1-5	CAWSVRSGNQPQHF
few	TRBV2	TRBJ1-1	CASAYVGEAFF
-	TRBV30	TRBJ1-5	CAWSPGTGDQPQHF
-	TRBV10-1	TRBJ2-7	CASSESGGTYEQYF
few	TRBV30	TRBJ2-6	CAWSAGGTGANVLTF
-	TRBV4-3	TRBJ2-1	CASSQGQGAGNEQFF
-	TRBV14	TRBJ2-7	CASSLGTGRSYEQYF
-	TRBV30	TRBJ1-1	CAWSPGRGNTEAFF
-	TRBV30	TRBJ1-2	CAWSVRGDYGYTF
few	TRBV11-1	TRBJ1-2	CASSPGQVGEESYGYTF
-	TRBV30	TRBJ1-2	CAWSVRQGGYGYTF
-	TRBV6-6	TRBJ1-2	CAVGGNYGYTF
-	TRBV28	TRBJ1-2	CASRRGTAYGYTF
few	TRBV4-1	TRBJ1-2	CASSLSGEGANYGYTF
-	TRBV7-2	TRBJ1-1	CASSLVRGGVAFF
-	TRBV30	TRBJ1-5	CAWSAGNQPQHF